Shown below are 32 T cell receptor beta chains from a single sample sequenced in a study of cytomegalovirus exposure and HLA in healthy donors. This PCR relied on a set of 60 Vbeta primers and 13 Jbeta primers. Sequencing used immunoSEQ multiplex PCR; TCRdb keeps in-frame clones, though not all of them. The sample carries over 100,000 clones, 69% recorded once. Sequencing was done on a sample of PBMCs. The receptors were gathered from a woman aged 70-85 years in good health and CMV-seropositive.

The CDR3 bases are TGCGCCAGCAGCTTGGACCGAGGGTTCAACGAGCAGTACTTC. Its protein is CASSLDRGFNEQYF. The rearrangement uses TRBV5-1 and TRBJ2-7, with D perhaps matching TRBD2 (5 bases). V was pared by 0 bases and J by 5 bases, with 12 bases between. CDR3 length equals 14 residues. The germline gives CDR1 SGHRS, CDR2 YFSETQ.

V is TRBV6-1 and J is TRBJ1-1; D is perhaps TRBD1 (6 bases). Germline V CDR1 and CDR2: MNHNS, SASEGT. Trimming left V 6 bases short and J 1 base short, with 12 bases between. The CDR3 totals 14 residues. The CDR3 nucleotides are TGTGCCAGCAGAAAGACAGGAGAGAACACTGAAGCTTTCTTT. Its translation: CASRKTGENTEAFF.

V and J are TRBV6-5 and TRBJ2-1, with TRBD2 identical over 11 bases. The CDR3 length is 15 residues. Per germline, CDR1 MNHEY and CDR2 SVGAGI. J lost 3 bases, V lost 6 bases, and 4 bases had no gene match. The CDR3 nucleotides read TGTGCCAGCAGACAAACTAGCGGGGGCTACAATGAGCAGTTCTTC. This codes for CASRQTSGGYNEQFF.

The rearrangement links TRBV7-9 to TRBJ2-3; the D gene is possibly TRBD1 (6 bases). The CDR3 is 15 amino acids. The germline V and J ends were trimmed by 2 bases and 2 bases, with 11 bases remaining between them. Germline assignment: CDR1 SEHNR and CDR2 FQNEAQ (reference sequence). Written as DNA, the CDR3 is TGTGCCAGCAGCTTAAGGGGGACCATCACAGATACGCAGTATTTT. Amino acid sequence: CASSLRGTITDTQYF.

The rearrangement links TRBV30 to TRBJ1-4; D perhaps matches TRBD1 (5 bases). Trimming left V 4 bases short and J 5 bases short, with 11 bases between. The CDR3 is 13 residues long. Germline V gene sequence: CDR1 GTSNPN, CDR2 SVGIG (reference sequence). The CDR3 here is CAWNKGLNEKLFF. CDR3 DNA sequence: TGTGCCTGGAATAAGGGGCTAAATGAAAAACTGTTTTTT. The full variable domain, its missing parts supplied by reference TRBV30 and TRBJ1-4, is SQTIHQWPATLVQPVGSPLSLECTVEGTSNPNLYWYRQAAGRGLQLLFYSVGIGQISSEVPQNLSASRPQDRQFILSSKKLLLSDSGFYLCAWNKGLNEKLFFGSGTQLSVL.

The chain combines TRBV30 with TRBJ1-2; the D gene is possibly TRBD1 (5 bases). The CDR3 extends over 14 amino acids. V gave up 3 bases and J gave up 4 bases, with 15 bases separating them. The germline V gene encodes CDR1 GTSNPN and CDR2 SVGIG (reference sequence). CDR3 sequence (DNA): TGTGCCTGGAGCACCCCTCGGGGGATCTATGGCTACACCTTC. This gives the protein CAWSTPRGIYGYTF.

The chain links TRBV7-9 to TRBJ1-3; tentative D call: TRBD1 (5 bases). Trimming removed 5 bases at V and 1 base at J, with 12 bases between. The CDR3 totals 15 residues. CDR1 and CDR2 from the germline V gene are SEHNR and FQNEAQ (reference sequence). This chain's CDR3 is CASSRDGGSGNTIYF. CDR3 bases: TGTGCCAGCAGCCGCGACGGGGGGTCTGGAAACACCATATATTTT. The entire variable domain, with the rest obtained from reference TRBV7-9 and TRBJ1-3, is as follows: DTGVSQNPRHKITKRGQNVTFRCDPISEHNRLYWYRQTLGQGPEFLTYFQNEAQLEKSRLLSDRFSAERPKGSFSTLEIQRTEQGDSAMYLCASSRDGGSGNTIYFGEGSWLTVV.

The sample holds a few counts of this clone. The rearrangement uses TRBV9 and TRBJ1-1, with a possible D match to TRBD1 (6 bases). Germline lookup yields CDR1 SGDLS and CDR2 YYNGEE. V shed 2 bases and J shed 8 bases, with 10 bases lying between them. The CDR3 is made up of 12 amino acids. The CDR3 protein is CASSVSRGEAFF. The CDR3 DNA reads TGTGCCAGCAGCGTTTCCAGGGGAGAAGCTTTCTTT.

This sequence joins TRBV19 and TRBJ2-1, with 12 bases that match TRBD2. The CDR3 runs to 17 residues. With V trimmed by 2 bases and J by 7 bases, 9 bases remained unmatched. CDR1 is LNHDA and CDR2 is SQIVND in the germline V gene (reference sequence). In DNA form, the CDR3 reads TGTGCCAGTAGTATATTGGCTAGCGGGGGGGCTGTAAATGAGCAGTTCTTC. Translated: CASSILASGGAVNEQFF.

J is TRBJ2-5 and V is TRBV6-5; D remains ambiguous. The closer fit of TRBJ2-7 to the DNA end suggests the J call may be wrong. The germline V gene encodes CDR1 MNHEY and CDR2 SVGAGI. The CDR3 totals 14 residues. The DNA for the CDR3 is TGTGCCAGCAGTTACTCGTCCTCCTCCTACGAGCAGTACTTC. Protein sequence: CASSYSSSSYEQYF.

The rearrangement joins TRBV6-5 to TRBJ1-2; 9 nucleotides match TRBD1. Unmatched junction bases numbered 5, after V lost 7 bases and J lost 5 bases. The CDR3 length is 13 residues. CDR1 and CDR2 from the germline V gene are MNHEY and SVGAGI. This chain's CDR3 is CASTPGQGYGYTF. CDR3 nucleotide sequence: TGTGCCAGCACCCCGGGACAGGGATATGGCTACACCTTC.

This clone was detected only once. The V gene is TRBV19, the J gene TRBJ1-5; 7 bases line up with TRBD1. Germline V gene lookup returns CDR1 LNHDA and CDR2 SQIVND (reference sequence). After removal of 5 bases from V and 5 bases from J, the junction contained 6 bases not matched to a gene. The CDR3 totals 14 residues. The CDR3 is CASSEQGQYQPQHF. CDR3 DNA sequence: TGTGCCAGTAGTGAACAGGGGCAATATCAGCCCCAGCATTTT.

In DNA, the CDR3 is TGTGCCAGCAGCACCGCTACCGGGACAGGGGCTGGAAACACCATATATTTT. Its protein is CASSTATGTGAGNTIYF. V and J are TRBV11-1 and TRBJ1-3; 10 bases map to TRBD1. J was trimmed by 2 bases and V by 5 bases; bases with no gene match: 9. In germline, CDR1 is SGHAT, CDR2 FQDESV (reference sequence). CDR3 size: 17 residues.

The V call is TRBV5-1, the J call TRBJ1-2, with 9 bases that match TRBD1. This CDR3 contains 13 residues. Trimming removed 4 bases from V and 7 bases from J; junction bases left unmatched: 5. Germline loops: CDR1 SGHRS, CDR2 YFSETQ. The CDR3 reads CASSLGTGIGYTF. The CDR3 nucleotides are TGCGCCAGCAGCCTGGGGACAGGGATTGGCTACACCTTC.

The chain carries TRBV6-4 and TRBJ1-1; 7 nucleotides line up with TRBD1. V dropped 7 bases and J dropped 0; count of bases not matched to a gene: 8. The germline V gene has CDR1 MRHNA and CDR2 SNTAGT. This CDR3 has 15 residues. The CDR3 region has the DNA TGTGCCAGCAAGAACACAGGGGTAGTGAACACTGAAGCTTTCTTT. Protein product: CASKNTGVVNTEAFF.

This chain connects TRBV9 to TRBJ2-5; TRBD1 matches at 8 bases. Trimming took 3 bases from V and 4 from J; bases not matched to a gene: 11. The germline CDR1 and CDR2 sequences are SGDLS and YYNGEE. This CDR3 is built from 16 residues. The CDR3 DNA follows: TGTGCCAGCAGCGGAGGGGGAACAGGGGGTTCAGAGACCCAGTACTTC. This sequence encodes CASSGGGTGGSETQYF. Filled out from reference TRBV9 and TRBJ2-5, the complete variable domain reads DSGVTQTPKHLITATGQRVTLRCSPRSGDLSVYWYQQSLDQGLQFLIQYYNGEERAKGNILERFSAQQFPDLHSELNLSSLELGDSALYFCASSGGGTGGSETQYFGPGTRLLVL.

V usage is TRBV5-6 and J usage is TRBJ1-2; D gene uncertain. Trimming took 2 bases from V and 4 from J, leaving 9 bases between them. This CDR3 contains 13 residues. The germline gives CDR1 SGHDT, CDR2 YYEEEE. This CDR3 reads CASSFDTSYGYTF. CDR3 sequence (DNA): TGTGCCAGCAGCTTCGACACCTCCTATGGCTACACCTTC.

The J gene is TRBJ1-2, the V gene TRBV30, with D possibly being TRBD1 (6 bases). With 0 bases removed from V and 5 bases from J, the gap between germline ends came to 16 bases. This CDR3 region has 15 residues. CDR1 is GTSNPN and CDR2 is SVGIG in the germline V gene (reference sequence). CDR3 DNA: TGTGCCTGGAGTGTACCCCCGGACAGCATATATGGCTACACCTTC. Translated, it gives CAWSVPPDSIYGYTF.

The chain employs TRBV29-1 and TRBJ1-6; D may be TRBD1 (5 bases). The CDR3 runs to 14 residues. V was clipped by 0 bases and J by 7 bases, with 10 bases between them. Per the germline V gene, CDR1 is SQVTM and CDR2 is ANQGSEA. The CDR3 nucleotides are TGCAGCGTTGAAGAGGCCGGGGGAAATTCACCCCTCCACTTT. Its translation: CSVEEAGGNSPLHF. Based on the CDR3 plus reference TRBV29-1 and TRBJ1-6, the full variable domain is SAVISQKPSRDICQRGTSLTIQCQVDSQVTMMFWYRQQPGQSLTLIATANQGSEATYESGFVIDKFPISRPNLTFSTLTVSNMSPEDSSIYLCSVEEAGGNSPLHFGNGTRLTVT.

This clone was seen more than once but under ten times. The V gene is TRBV11-2, the J gene TRBJ2-7, with 7 nucleotides matching TRBD2. Trimming removed 1 base from V and 6 bases from J; junction bases left unmatched: 9. This CDR3 is built from 15 residues. Looked up from germline, CDR1 is SGHAT and CDR2 is FQNNGV. DNA of the CDR3: TGTGCCAGCAGCTTAGGTGCGAGCGGGGCTGTCGAGCAGTACTTC. Its protein product is CASSLGASGAVEQYF.

This clone appeared a few times. J is TRBJ1-1 and V is TRBV10-3; 8 nucleotides line up with TRBD1. J lost 0 bases, V lost 2 bases, and 2 bases had no gene match. Germline V gene lookup returns CDR1 ENHRY and CDR2 SYGVKD. CDR3 length: 15 amino acids. CDR3 sequence reads: CAISEQGAVNTEAFF. DNA for the CDR3: TGTGCCATCAGTGAGCAGGGGGCAGTGAACACTGAAGCTTTCTTT.

A few counts support this clone. This rearrangement joins TRBV2 to TRBJ2-5; the D gene is possibly TRBD1 (6 bases). V dropped 0 bases and J dropped 4 bases, with 12 bases sitting between them. The V gene's germline CDR1 is SNHLY and CDR2 FYNNEI. The CDR3 contains 15 residues. The CDR3 sequence: CASSEAPNRAETQYF. In DNA, the CDR3 is TGTGCCAGCAGTGAAGCGCCAAACAGGGCAGAGACCCAGTACTTC.

This chain links TRBV4-1 with TRBJ1-2; the D is unclear. The V end was cut by 0 bases, the J end by 8 bases, with 13 bases between. The CDR3 runs 14 residues. The germline V gene encodes CDR1 MGHRA and CDR2 YSYEKL. CDR3 sequence: CASSQEADWSGYTF. Here the CDR3 DNA reads TGCGCCAGCAGCCAAGAAGCGGATTGGTCAGGCTACACCTTC.

The chain employs TRBV5-1 and TRBJ1-1; TRBD1 might be the D (6 bases). The CDR3 contains 15 residues. Germline CDR1 is SGHRS and CDR2 is YFSETQ. V was pared by 4 bases and J by 3 bases, with 16 bases between. The CDR3 sequence: CASSPGHRGDTEAFF. The CDR3, as DNA: TGCGCCAGCAGCCCGGGACACCGGGGGGACACTGAAGCTTTCTTT.

CDR3 in DNA: TGTGCCAGCAGCCTCCCGCGGGGCTCATCACCCCTCCACTTT. As protein: CASSLPRGSSPLHF. The chain employs TRBV5-6 and TRBJ1-6; D possibly corresponds to TRBD1 (5 bases). Germline V CDR1 and CDR2: SGHDT, YYEEEE. This CDR3 spans 14 amino acids. The V and J ends lost 4 bases and 10 bases respectively, with 15 bases between them. The entire variable domain, with the rest obtained from reference TRBV5-6 and TRBJ1-6, is as follows: DAGVTQSPTHLIKTRGQQVTLRCSPKSGHDTVSWYQQALGQGPQFIFQYYEEEERQRGNFPDRFSGHQFPNYSSELNVNALLLGDSALYLCASSLPRGSSPLHFGNGTRLTVT.

The chain combines TRBV7-2 with TRBJ1-3; 9 bases map to TRBD1. The germline CDR1 and CDR2 sequences are SGHTA and FQGNSA. With V trimmed by 5 bases and J by 5 bases, 4 bases remained unmatched. This CDR3 has 14 amino acids. DNA of the CDR3: TGTGCCAGCAGCCTGACAGGGGGGAGAAACACCATATATTTT. Translation gives CASSLTGGRNTIYF.

In this sample, this clone turned up a few times. The rearrangement uses TRBV30 and TRBJ1-2, with D uncertain. V was shortened by 1 base and J by 4 bases, with 13 bases between the two germline ends. Germline lookup yields CDR1 GTSNPN and CDR2 SVGIG (reference sequence). The CDR3 runs 14 residues. CDR3 region: CAWSEREAVYGYTF. DNA for the CDR3: TGTGCCTGGAGTGAAAGGGAGGCAGTCTATGGCTACACCTTC. Filled out from reference TRBV30 and TRBJ1-2, the complete variable domain reads SQTIHQWPATLVQPVGSPLSLECTVEGTSNPNLYWYRQAAGRGLQLLFYSVGIGQISSEVPQNLSASRPQDRQFILSSKKLLLSDSGFYLCAWSEREAVYGYTFGSGTRLTVV.

This chain links TRBV18 with TRBJ1-2, with 9 bases fitting TRBD1. The germline V gene has CDR1 KGHSH and CDR2 LQKENI. The J segment lost 4 bases and the V segment lost 0 bases, leaving 6 bases of the junction unmatched. The CDR3 consists of 16 residues. CDR3 region: CASSPPYPGQGYGYTF. Here the CDR3 DNA reads TGTGCCAGCTCACCACCTTATCCGGGACAGGGCTATGGCTACACCTTC.

As DNA, the CDR3 is TGCGCCAGCAGCTTGGCGACGGGTCGGACTGAAGCTTTCTTT. Amino acids: CASSLATGRTEAFF. This chain connects TRBV5-1 to TRBJ1-1; D not certain. Germline V CDR1 and CDR2: SGHRS, YFSETQ. V was shortened by 0 bases and J by 5 bases, with 11 bases between the two germline ends. The CDR3 is 14 residues long.

The sample holds a few counts of this clone. The chain links TRBV5-1 to TRBJ2-3; 10 bases map to TRBD1. There are 16 residues in the CDR3. CDR1 and CDR2 from the germline V gene are SGHRS and YFSETQ. V gave up 4 bases and J gave up 4 bases; unmatched junction bases: 9. CDR3 loop: CASSVTGTGVPDTQYF. The CDR3 region has the DNA TGCGCCAGCAGCGTCACCGGGACAGGGGTGCCAGATACGCAGTATTTT.

The J gene is TRBJ2-7, the V gene TRBV6-5; 9 nucleotides align to TRBD1. From germline, CDR1 is MNHEY and CDR2 SVGAGI. Germline trimming cut 5 bases from V and 7 bases from J; bases unmatched to any gene: 9. This CDR3 comprises 14 residues. This CDR3 reads CASSGRDRVIEQYF. As DNA, the CDR3 is TGTGCCAGCAGTGGAAGGGACAGGGTGATTGAGCAGTACTTC.

The sample holds one count of this clone. This chain uses TRBV5-1 with TRBJ2-7; TRBD2 aligns across 12 bases. Losses at the gene ends were 4 bases for V and 4 bases for J; bases not matched to a gene: 6. This CDR3 is built from 15 residues. Germline V CDR1 and CDR2: SGHRS, YFSETQ. CDR3 nucleotide sequence: TGCGCCAGCAGCCCCCGGACTAGCGGGGTATACGAGCAGTACTTC. Protein product: CASSPRTSGVYEQYF.